This passage covers 15 T cell receptor beta chains from one sample sequenced in a study of blood T cells in healthy people across ages. A second PCR of 7 to 11 cycles used a sample-barcoded 5' primer and a J-beta primer mix. Using its own MiXCR run on the 5' RACE reads, TCRdb lists one record per CDR3 protein. The table records 700,000 to 900,000 distinct CDR3 sequences, roughly 50% of them present only once. Sequenced material: blood. The receptor set was obtained from a man of 80 years or more in good health.

CDR3 region: CATSDSITANTGELFF. The CDR3 region has the DNA TGTGCCACCAGTGACTCTATAACAGCTAACACCGGGGAGCTGTTTTTT. This chain connects TRBV24-1 to TRBJ2-2, with no clear D. Looked up from germline, CDR1 is KGHDR and CDR2 is SFDVKD. The length of the CDR3 is 16 residues. V dropped 4 bases and J dropped 2 bases, with 13 bases sitting between them.

V is TRBV29-1 and J is TRBJ2-1; 8 bases are shared with TRBD2. Germline V gene data show CDR1 as SQVTM and CDR2 as ANQGSEA. The CDR3 consists of 18 residues. V lost 4 bases and J lost 7; bases outside the gene matches: 21. In DNA form, the CDR3 reads TGCAGCGTTGGAGGCGCTATCGTAGGTTTGACTAGCGTAAATGAGCAGTTCTTC. This sequence encodes CSVGGAIVGLTSVNEQFF.

This clonotype was detected only a few times. This chain links TRBV2 with TRBJ1-2; D gene uncertain. There are 12 residues in the CDR3. CDR1 is SNHLY and CDR2 is FYNNEI in the germline V gene. The V gene lost 7 bases and the J gene lost 2 bases, with 8 bases spanning the gap. CDR3 region: CASNRRNYGYTF. The CDR3 DNA reads as TGTGCCAGCAATAGGCGGAACTATGGCTACACCTTC.

The chain carries TRBV4-1 and TRBJ1-5; unclear D gene. V was shortened by 2 bases and J by 8 bases, with 16 bases between the two germline ends. This CDR3 spans 15 amino acids. Germline CDR1 and CDR2: MGHRA and YSYEKL. The CDR3 sequence: CASSQSRLLIEPQHF. Here the CDR3 DNA reads TGCGCCAGCAGCCAATCTCGACTATTAATTGAGCCCCAGCATTTT.

J is TRBJ2-7 and V is TRBV28; D remains unclear. The CDR3 length is 15 residues. Germline CDR1 is MDHEN and CDR2 is SYDVKM. The V gene lost 4 bases and the J gene lost 1 base, with 14 bases spanning the gap. The CDR3 here is CASSWGRSPSYEQYF. The CDR3 coding sequence is TGTGCCAGCAGTTGGGGTCGCAGCCCATCCTACGAGCAGTACTTC.

The V gene is TRBV27, the J gene TRBJ2-7; 8 bases map to TRBD2. Germline assignment: CDR1 MNHEY and CDR2 SMNVEV (reference sequence). The CDR3 length is 14 residues. V shed 7 bases and J 0 bases; nucleotides not matched to a gene: 5. This CDR3 reads CASNPGGYSYEQYF. CDR3 sequence (DNA): TGTGCCAGCAACCCGGGGGGGTACTCCTACGAGCAGTACTTC.

Many counts were recorded for this clonotype. At one end the junction does not follow the germline gene, possibly because of a read error. The rearrangement joins TRBV5-1 to TRBJ2-7; a weak D match, TRBD1 (6 bases). The CDR3 runs to 14 residues. CDR1 and CDR2 from the germline V gene are SGHRS and YFSETQ. CDR3 in DNA: TGTGCCAGCAGCTTAGCGAGGGGGACCTACGAGCAGTACTTC. Translated: CASSLARGTYEQYF.

The sample holds one count of this clonotype. The chain employs TRBV5-1 and TRBJ2-7; TRBD1 matches 7 bases. V lost 4 bases, J lost 5 bases, and 9 bases stayed unmatched. CDR3 length: 14 amino acids. The germline V gene encodes CDR1 SGHRS and CDR2 YFSETQ. The CDR3 loop reads CASSVRQGTDEQYF. The CDR3, as DNA: TGCGCCAGCAGCGTTCGACAGGGCACCGACGAGCAGTACTTC.

J is TRBJ2-3 and V is TRBV6-4, with 7 bases fitting TRBD2. Trimming removed 3 bases from V and 2 bases from J; junction bases left unmatched: 14. This CDR3 spans 18 amino acids. The germline CDR1 and CDR2 sequences are MRHNA and SNTAGT. The chain's CDR3 is CASSENGLGLQYTDTQYF. CDR3 bases: TGTGCCAGCAGTGAAAATGGACTAGGACTTCAATACACAGATACGCAGTATTTT.

The chain recombines TRBV20-1 with TRBJ1-6, with D unclear. This CDR3 is built from 17 residues. V dropped 0 bases and J dropped 5 bases, with 17 bases sitting between them. The V gene's germline CDR1 is DFQATT and CDR2 SNEGSKA (reference sequence). In DNA, the CDR3 is TGCAGTGCTAGAGACCCAGCCCGGGGTTTAAATAATTCACCCCTCCACTTT. Translating it yields CSARDPARGLNNSPLHF.

This clonotype showed up just a few times. The rearrangement joins TRBV7-2 to TRBJ1-2; the match to TRBD1 covers 7 bases. The germline V gene encodes CDR1 SGHTA and CDR2 FQGNSA. The CDR3 is 15 amino acids. J lost 8 bases, V lost 7 bases, and 16 bases had no gene match. The CDR3 nucleotides are TGTGCCAGCATCCTTTTGGTAGGGGGCGCAGGAGGCTACACCTTC. Amino acid sequence: CASILLVGGAGGYTF.

The chain is built from TRBV10-3 and TRBJ2-7; D may be TRBD2 (5 bases). Trimming shortened V by 6 bases and J by 1 base, and 16 bases separated the two germline ends. The length of the CDR3 is 15 residues. The germline V gene has CDR1 ENHRY and CDR2 SYGVKD. CDR3 loop: CAIRPVGSTSYEQYF. CDR3 bases: TGTGCCATCAGGCCGGTTGGGAGCACTTCCTACGAGCAGTACTTC.

The V gene is TRBV5-1, the J gene TRBJ1-1; no firm D call. The CDR3 has 14 residues. Trimming took off 0 bases at V and 1 base at J, with 7 bases between the two ends. Germline V CDR1 and CDR2: SGHRS, YFSETQ. The CDR3 sequence: CASSLELGNTEAFF. The CDR3 DNA follows: TGCGCCAGCAGCTTGGAGCTGGGGAACACTGAAGCTTTCTTT.

This chain links TRBV2 with TRBJ2-3; 11 bases fit TRBD2. The CDR3 has 16 amino acids. The trim removed 6 bases at V and 3 bases at J, leaving 8 bases unmatched. Germline CDR1 reads SNHLY; CDR2 reads FYNNEI. CDR3 nucleotide sequence: TGTGCCAGCAGCGCCCTAGCGGGAGGTTTGACAGATACGCAGTATTTT. Its protein is CASSALAGGLTDTQYF.

The rearrangement joins TRBV9 to TRBJ2-1; D call uncertain. V was pared by 0 bases and J by 2 bases, with 6 bases between. CDR3 length: 14 amino acids. Germline lookup yields CDR1 SGDLS and CDR2 YYNGEE. CDR3 region: CASSVAGAYNEQFF. CDR3 coding DNA: TGTGCCAGCAGCGTAGCGGGTGCCTACAATGAGCAGTTCTTC.